Below are 26 T cell receptor beta chains sequenced from a single sample in a study of shared clonotypes between healthy human individuals. The table came from immunoSEQ multiplex PCR; TCRdb's copy has only in-frame clones and leaves some out. The table shows about 2 million clones, with roughly 95% occurring only once. Sequencing used naive CD4+ T cells sorted from blood. Subset reported: CD45RA+ positively selected. The receptors come from a man between 18 and 35 years old in good health.

The CDR3 reads CATLPREGRGELFF. CDR3 coding DNA: TGTGCCACCCTTCCGAGGGAGGGCCGAGGGGAGCTGTTTTTT. The V gene is TRBV7-9, the J gene TRBJ1-3; 7 nucleotides match TRBD2. The DNA matches TRBJ2-2 better at its end, which makes the J call doubtful. The CDR3 has 14 amino acids. Germline V lookup: CDR1 SEHNR, CDR2 FQNEAQ (reference sequence).

The CDR3 here is CASSTRQGHVDYGYTF. CDR3 DNA sequence: TGTGCCAGTAGTACCCGACAGGGGCACGTCGACTATGGCTACACCTTC. The chain uses TRBV19 and TRBJ1-2, with TRBD1 matching 8 bases. V was clipped by 4 bases and J by 3 bases; unmatched bases: 10. CDR1 is LNHDA and CDR2 is SQIVND in the germline V gene (reference sequence). This CDR3 has 16 amino acids.

V is TRBV7-2 and J is TRBJ1-6; D gene unclear. This CDR3 spans 13 amino acids. V lost 5 bases, J lost 8 bases, and 10 bases lay in between. Germline V lookup: CDR1 SGHTA, CDR2 FQGNSA. The CDR3 loop is CASSSELDSPLHF. The CDR3, as DNA: TGTGCCAGCAGCAGTGAGTTGGATTCACCCCTCCACTTT.

J is TRBJ2-5 and V is TRBV19; weak D call: TRBD1 (7 bases). The ends were cut back, 6 bases at V and 6 bases at J, with 17 bases in the middle. Germline values: CDR1 LNHDA, CDR2 SQIVND (reference sequence). The CDR3 is 14 amino acids. The CDR3 loop is CASSDRVAGKTQYF. The CDR3 region has the DNA TGTGCCAGTAGCGACAGGGTTGCGGGGAAGACCCAGTACTTC. Together with reference TRBV19 and TRBJ2-5, the CDR3 gives the full variable domain: DGGITQSPKYLFRKEGQNVTLSCEQNLNHDAMYWYRQDPGQGLRLIYYSQIVNDFQKGDIAEGYSVSREKKESFPLTVTSAQKNPTAFYLCASSDRVAGKTQYFGPGTRLLVL.

The chain is built from TRBV5-1 and TRBJ1-5; a weak D match, TRBD1 (6 bases). Germline CDR1 is SGHRS and CDR2 is YFSETQ. The V gene lost 4 bases and the J gene lost 2 bases, with 22 bases spanning the gap. CDR3 length equals 18 residues. DNA of the CDR3: TGCGCCAGCAGCCCTGGGACAACCCCAGGATATGGCAATCAGCCCCAGCATTTT. This gives the protein CASSPGTTPGYGNQPQHF. The full variable domain, completed using reference TRBV5-1 and TRBJ1-5, is KAGVTQTPRYLIKTRGQQVTLSCSPISGHRSVSWYQQTPGQGLQFLFEYFSETQRNKGNFPGRFSGRQFSNSRSEMNVSTLELGDSALYLCASSPGTTPGYGNQPQHFGDGTRLSIL.

This sequence joins TRBV18 and TRBJ2-5; D unclear. V lost 5 bases and J lost 2, with 9 bases in between. CDR3 length equals 13 residues. The germline CDR1 and CDR2 sequences are KGHSH and LQKENI. The CDR3 nucleotides are TGTGCCAGCTCAAAGACGGAGCAAGAGACCCAGTACTTC. It is translated as CASSKTEQETQYF.

V is TRBV6-6 and J is TRBJ2-7, with 7 positions matching TRBD2. After removal of 2 bases from V and 1 base from J, the junction contained 2 bases not matched to a gene. Per germline, CDR1 MNHNY and CDR2 SVGAGI (reference sequence). CDR3 length: 14 amino acids. The CDR3 DNA reads as TGTGCCAGCAGTTACGGGCGGGGGTCCTACGAGCAGTACTTC. This encodes CASSYGRGSYEQYF.

The chain has TRBV4-1 and TRBJ1-3; D ambiguous. V lost 0 bases and J 0 bases, leaving 12 bases between the germline ends. The CDR3 contains 17 residues. Germline loops: CDR1 MGHRA, CDR2 YSYEKL. The CDR3 sequence is CASSQDLEVPSGNTIYF. As DNA, the CDR3 is TGCGCCAGCAGCCAAGATCTCGAGGTCCCCTCTGGAAACACCATATATTTT.

On this clone: The same CDR3 also results from other DNA sequences found in this sample. This chain connects TRBV25-1 to TRBJ2-7; D is perhaps TRBD1 (5 bases). The CDR3 length is 12 residues. From germline, CDR1 is MGHDK and CDR2 SYGVNS. Trimming shortened V by 6 bases and J by 0 bases, and 6 bases separated the two germline ends. CDR3 coding DNA: TGTGCCAGCAGCAGGGCCTCCTACGAGCAGTACTTC. Protein product: CASSRASYEQYF.

The chain is built from TRBV7-9 and TRBJ2-7; the match to TRBD1 covers 9 bases. V dropped 5 bases and J dropped 5; count of bases not matched to a gene: 13. The CDR3 is made up of 16 amino acids. Germline assignment: CDR1 SEHNR and CDR2 FQNEAQ (reference sequence). The CDR3 protein is CASSGGDRVLINEQYF. CDR3 sequence (DNA): TGTGCCAGCAGCGGTGGGGACAGGGTCCTGATTAACGAGCAGTACTTC.

The chain joins TRBV7-9 to TRBJ2-7; 8 bases line up with TRBD1. The CDR3 is 16 residues long. J lost 5 bases, V lost 4 bases, and 13 bases had no gene match. CDR1 is SEHNR and CDR2 is FQNEAQ in the germline V gene (reference sequence). The CDR3 bases are TGTGCCAGCAGCTGGACTCTTGGACAGGGCTTCCACGAGCAGTACTTC. Translation gives CASSWTLGQGFHEQYF. Full variable domain (outside the CDR3, taken from reference TRBV7-9 and TRBJ2-7): DTGVSQNPRHKITKRGQNVTFRCDPISEHNRLYWYRQTLGQGPEFLTYFQNEAQLEKSRLLSDRFSAERPKGSFSTLEIQRTEQGDSAMYLCASSWTLGQGFHEQYFGPGTRLTVT.

CDR3: CASSESRDISPLHF. CDR3 in DNA: TGTGCCAGCAGTGAAAGCAGGGACATTTCACCCCTCCACTTT. The chain carries TRBV6-1 and TRBJ1-6; D is perhaps TRBD1 (6 bases). V shed 2 bases and J shed 9 bases, with 11 bases lying between them. The CDR3 is 14 amino acids. The germline V gene has CDR1 MNHNS and CDR2 SASEGT.

V is TRBV30 and J is TRBJ2-3; perhaps D is TRBD1 or TRBD2 (6 bases each). CDR1 is GTSNPN, CDR2 SVGIG, per germline (reference sequence). The V end was cut by 3 bases, the J end by 4 bases, with 14 bases between. The CDR3 covers 14 residues. The CDR3 sequence: CAWRGGLKADTQYF. CDR3 bases: TGTGCCTGGAGAGGGGGACTTAAGGCAGATACGCAGTATTTT.

The V gene is TRBV5-6, the J gene TRBJ1-4, with 12 positions matching TRBD1. V was pared by 4 bases and J by 3 bases, with 7 bases of the junction left unmatched. Germline V gene data show CDR1 as SGHDT and CDR2 as YYEEEE. CDR3 length: 17 amino acids. CDR3 in DNA: TGTGCCAGCAGCGGTCCGGGACAGGGGGCTTCTAATGAAAAACTGTTTTTT. As protein: CASSGPGQGASNEKLFF.

The table lists this clone with a count of one. The chain employs TRBV6-1 and TRBJ2-2; tentative D call: TRBD1 (5 bases). V lost 4 bases and J lost 3, with 9 bases in between. Per the germline V gene, CDR1 is MNHNS and CDR2 is SASEGT. CDR3 length: 14 residues. The CDR3 coding sequence is TGTGCCAGCAGTGGGACATATTACACCGGGGAGCTGTTTTTT. As protein: CASSGTYYTGELFF.

The table lists this clone with a count of one. V and J are TRBV18 and TRBJ2-2; 8 bases align to TRBD1. CDR1 and CDR2 from the germline V gene are KGHSH and LQKENI. The junction had 3 bases not matched to a gene; V was cut back by 3 bases and J by 6 bases. The CDR3 totals 14 residues. The CDR3 reads CASSPDRVPGELFF. Written as DNA, the CDR3 is TGTGCCAGCTCACCGGACAGGGTTCCCGGGGAGCTGTTTTTT.

The chain has TRBV2 and TRBJ1-6; TRBD1 matches at 7 bases. V shed 10 bases and J 0 bases; nucleotides not matched to a gene: 6. From germline, CDR1 is SNHLY and CDR2 FYNNEI. The CDR3 has 15 amino acids. The CDR3: CATSDRSSYNSPLHF. CDR3 DNA: TGTGCCACCTCGGACAGGAGCTCCTATAATTCACCCCTCCACTTT.

J is TRBJ2-7 and V is TRBV13; TRBD2 matches at 7 bases. This CDR3 contains 14 residues. The V gene's germline CDR1 is PRHDT and CDR2 FYEKMQ (reference sequence). The J segment lost 4 bases and the V segment lost 5 bases, leaving 8 bases of the junction unmatched. CDR3 nucleotide sequence: TGTGCCAGCAGCCCCGGGGGGAATCAATACGAGCAGTACTTC. This sequence encodes CASSPGGNQYEQYF.

The J gene is TRBJ2-7, the V gene TRBV2; TRBD1 might be the D (5 bases). Germline V gives CDR1 SNHLY, CDR2 FYNNEI. Deletions cut 3 bases from V and 5 bases from J, with 23 bases between. The CDR3 covers 17 residues. CDR3 nucleotides: TGTGCCAGCAGTGAGTCCCCTCTAAAAACACCCAGGGACGAGCAGTACTTC. Translating it yields CASSESPLKTPRDEQYF.

This clone has a single count. The chain has TRBV7-2 and TRBJ2-7, with 7 bases matching TRBD1. The germline gives CDR1 SGHTA, CDR2 FQGNSA. After removal of 3 bases from V and 4 bases from J, the junction contained 12 bases not matched to a gene. CDR3 size: 16 residues. CDR3: CASSFPRPGQLYEQYF. Here the CDR3 DNA reads TGTGCCAGCAGCTTCCCGCGACCGGGACAGCTATACGAGCAGTACTTC.

V and J are TRBV5-6 and TRBJ2-1; TRBD1 or TRBD2 may be the D gene (5 bases each). Germline V gene sequence: CDR1 SGHDT, CDR2 YYEEEE. The CDR3 spans 16 residues. V was shortened by 4 bases and J by 6 bases, with 20 bases between the two germline ends. The CDR3 DNA sequence: TGTGCCAGCAGCGACCCGCGAGGGGCTCTTTCCAATGAGCAGTTCTTC. Protein sequence: CASSDPRGALSNEQFF.

This clone was recorded once. This rearrangement joins TRBV5-1 to TRBJ2-4; 10 bases map to TRBD2. CDR1 is SGHRS and CDR2 is YFSETQ in the germline V gene. V lost 0 bases, J lost 0 bases, and 6 bases stayed unmatched. The CDR3 is made up of 18 amino acids. The DNA for the CDR3 is TGCGCCAGCAGCTTGGACCCACTAGCGGGACTAGCCAAAAACATTCAGTACTTC. Translation gives CASSLDPLAGLAKNIQYF.

The CDR3 DNA follows: TGTGCCAGCGCCCGGACAGTCTCTGGAAACACCATATATTTT. The encoded protein is CASARTVSGNTIYF. V gene TRBV6-5 combines with J gene TRBJ1-3; weak D call: TRBD1 (6 bases). With 8 bases removed from V and 0 bases from J, the gap between germline ends came to 11 bases. This CDR3 has 14 residues. Germline CDR1 is MNHEY and CDR2 is SVGAGI.

This chain uses TRBV6-1 with TRBJ1-1; no definite D call. The CDR3 totals 13 residues. Between the trimmed V and J ends, which lost 6 bases and 4 bases, there was a span of 12 bases. The germline V gene has CDR1 MNHNS and CDR2 SASEGT. The CDR3 coding sequence is TGTGCCAGCAGCCCATCCTGGACCACTGAAGCTTTCTTT. The encoded protein is CASSPSWTTEAFF.

The gene calls are TRBV30 and TRBJ1-3; no firm D call. This CDR3 has 12 residues. Germline lookup yields CDR1 GTSNPN and CDR2 SVGIG (reference sequence). With 6 bases removed from V and 0 bases from J, the gap between germline ends came to 6 bases. CDR3 bases: TGTGCCTGCCACCGCTCTGGAAACACCATATATTTT. Its translation: CACHRSGNTIYF.

This chain joins TRBV6-1 and TRBJ2-5, with 9 bases matching TRBD1. CDR1 is MNHNS and CDR2 is SASEGT in the germline V gene. The V gene end was trimmed by 6 bases and the J gene end by 4 bases; junction bases not matched to a gene: 9. The CDR3 extends over 15 amino acids. CDR3: CASSRDRDMRETQYF. DNA of the CDR3: TGTGCCAGCAGCCGGGACAGGGATATGAGAGAGACCCAGTACTTC.